This T cell receptor beta chain is drawn from a study of control samples from healthy donors and cancer patients. The count of this clone is one. Profiling relied on immunoSEQ multiplex PCR, and the TCRdb table lists in-frame clones only, not all of them. The data hold approximately 20,000 clones, with 80% to 90% observed a single time. CDR1 and CDR2 from the germline V gene are SGHRS and YFSETQ. V was shortened by 7 bases and J by 5 bases, with 19 bases between the two germline ends. The CDR3 consists of 14 residues. What was sequenced was PBMCs. The sequence derives from a man aged 60 to 69 with colorectal cancer. This chain connects TRBV5-1 to TRBJ2-7; TRBD2 is a possible D gene (7 bases). CDR3 nucleotide sequence: TGCGCCAGCGGAATTGGGGGGGCCGGAGACGAGCAGTACTTC. Its protein product is CASGIGGAGDEQYF.